Sequencing of this TCR beta chain was carried out in a study of CD8 T cells in ankylosing spondylitis. In this sample, this clonotype turned up a few times. What it recognizes is unknown. MiXCR, run by TCRdb on the 5' RACE reads, gives a single entry per CDR3 protein. The profile shows some 240,000 distinct CDR3 sequences, 20% to 30% of them singletons. Study-level findings and limits: Disease-linked clones were reportedly significantly enriched in matched ankylosing spondylitis synovial fluid. Seemingly characteristic of ankylosing spondylitis blood was a TCR beta motif consisting of roughly 8 highly homologous variants.

Germline lookup yields CDR1 DFQATT and CDR2 SNEGSKA (reference sequence). Trimming removed 6 bases at V and 6 bases at J, with 14 bases between. CDR3 length: 13 residues. The sample was blood, either unsorted or a sorted T cell fraction (not recorded which). V usage is TRBV20-1 and J usage is TRBJ2-2; weak D call: TRBD1 (5 bases). This TCR came from a male donor with ankylosing spondylitis or in good health (not recorded which). The CDR3 region is CSASNPGSGELFF. CDR3 nucleotides: TGCAGTGCGTCCAACCCAGGGTCCGGGGAGCTGTTTTTT.